Included here is one T cell receptor (beta chain) sequence, with context. Its antigen is unknown. This sample is drawn from a study of response to subunit inactivated influenza vaccine. Broader study findings: Each seasonal influenza vaccination recruits few new T cells, the authors suggested.

Via MiXCR, TCRdb re-called the RT-PCR reads, giving one row per CDR3 protein. The profile shows fewer than 750,000 distinct CDR3 sequences, 14% of them singletons. The CDR3 extends over 15 amino acids. The germline V and J ends were trimmed by 4 bases and 0 bases, with 14 bases remaining between them. Germline CDR1 DFQATT, CDR2 SNEGSKA (reference sequence). The clonotype comes from a man aged 50-59 years who received an inactivated influenza vaccine. The input for sequencing was PBMCs from blood, taken 12 days after vaccination. The chain uses TRBV20-1 and TRBJ2-3; D might be TRBD2 (6 bases). CDR3 amino acids: CSAIAGTSSTDTQYF. The DNA of the CDR3 is TGCAGTGCTATTGCCGGGACTTCTAGCACAGATACGCAGTATTTT.